The TCR beta chain described here comes from a study of vaccination and CD4 T cells after COVID-19. Study overall: The convalescents included six males and four females, and among them two were Hispanic while seven were Caucasian.

V was shortened by 8 bases and J by 1 base, with 14 bases between the two germline ends. The CDR3 runs to 14 residues. Germline CDR1 reads MNHNS; CDR2 reads SASEGT. Turning to this clonotype: Its antigen is unknown.

From the PCR reads, TCRdb called clonotypes with MiXCR, one entry per CDR3 protein. The sample includes about 20,000 distinct CDR3 sequences, 55% to 65% of them seen just once. Study-level points and caveats: Nearly all convalescent vaccine-specific clones, 304 of 307, recognized only SARS-CoV-2 spike.

Before Alpha, Beta and Delta appeared in the US, convalescents tested positive (March–late 2020). J is TRBJ1-1 and V is TRBV6-1; maybe TRBD1 (5 bases). Here the sequenced sample was CD4+ T cells from blood, taken after SARS-CoV-2 vaccination. The receptor was isolated from a human donor who had recovered from COVID-19. CDR3 amino acids: CASHRGTENTEAFF. The CDR3 nucleotides are TGTGCCAGCCATCGTGGGACGGAGAACACTGAAGCTTTCTTT.